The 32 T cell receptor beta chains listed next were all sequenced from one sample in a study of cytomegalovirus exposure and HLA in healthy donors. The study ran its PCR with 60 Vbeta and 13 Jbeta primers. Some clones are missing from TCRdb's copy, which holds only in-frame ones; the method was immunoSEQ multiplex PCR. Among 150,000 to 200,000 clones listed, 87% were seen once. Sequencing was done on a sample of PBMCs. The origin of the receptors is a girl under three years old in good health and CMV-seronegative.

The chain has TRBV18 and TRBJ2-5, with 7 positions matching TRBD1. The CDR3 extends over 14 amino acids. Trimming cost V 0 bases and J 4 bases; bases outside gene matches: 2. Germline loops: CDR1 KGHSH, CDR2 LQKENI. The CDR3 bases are TGTGCCAGCTCACCACCCGGGGACAGAGAGACCCAGTACTTC. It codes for CASSPPGDRETQYF.

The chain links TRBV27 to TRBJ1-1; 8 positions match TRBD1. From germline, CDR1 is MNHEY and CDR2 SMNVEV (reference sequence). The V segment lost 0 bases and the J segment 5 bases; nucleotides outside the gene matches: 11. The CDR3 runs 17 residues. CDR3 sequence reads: CASSLSGGGRGLTEAFF. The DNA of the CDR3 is TGTGCCAGCAGTTTATCGGGGGGGGGCAGGGGGCTAACTGAAGCTTTCTTT.

This CDR3 is CASSYVRADTQYF. The CDR3 DNA reads TGTGCCAGCAGTTACGTGAGGGCAGATACGCAGTATTTT. The rearrangement links TRBV6-5 to TRBJ2-3, with a possible D match to TRBD2 (5 bases). The CDR3 is 13 amino acids. Germline CDR1 is MNHEY and CDR2 is SVGAGI. Trimming removed 2 bases at V and 4 bases at J, with 7 bases between.

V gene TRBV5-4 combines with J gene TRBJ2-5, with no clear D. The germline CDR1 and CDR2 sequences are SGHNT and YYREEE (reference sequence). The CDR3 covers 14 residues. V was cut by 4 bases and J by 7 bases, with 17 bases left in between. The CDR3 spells CASSPIPRSGTQYF. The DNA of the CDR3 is TGTGCCAGCAGCCCGATTCCGAGAAGTGGGACCCAGTACTTC.

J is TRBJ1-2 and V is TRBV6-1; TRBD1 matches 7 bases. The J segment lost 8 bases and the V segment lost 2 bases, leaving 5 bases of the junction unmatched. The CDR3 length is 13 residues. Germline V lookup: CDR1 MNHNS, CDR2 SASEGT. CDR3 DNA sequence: TGTGCCAGCAGTGAACTACAGGGGCGGGGCTACACCTTC. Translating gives CASSELQGRGYTF.

The CDR3 here is CAWSVGWAGRGNEPQHF. As DNA, the CDR3 is TGTGCCTGGAGTGTAGGTTGGGCAGGGAGGGGTAATGAGCCCCAGCATTTT. The V call is TRBV30, the J call TRBJ1-5, with a tentative D call TRBD1 (5 bases). CDR1 GTSNPN and CDR2 SVGIG come from the germline V gene (reference sequence). CDR3 size: 17 residues. V lost 0 bases, J lost 8 bases, and 23 bases lay in between.

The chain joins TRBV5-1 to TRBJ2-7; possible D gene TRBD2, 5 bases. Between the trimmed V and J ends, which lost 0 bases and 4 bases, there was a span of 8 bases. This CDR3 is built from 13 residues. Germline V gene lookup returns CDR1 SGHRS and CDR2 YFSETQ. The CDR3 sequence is CASSLGADYEQYF. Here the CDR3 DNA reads TGCGCCAGCAGCTTGGGAGCGGATTACGAGCAGTACTTC.

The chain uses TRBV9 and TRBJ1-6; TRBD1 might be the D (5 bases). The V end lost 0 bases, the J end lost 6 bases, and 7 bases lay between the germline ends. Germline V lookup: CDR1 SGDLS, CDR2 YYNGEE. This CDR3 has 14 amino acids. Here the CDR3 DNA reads TGTGCCAGCAGCGTAGGCAGGGTTAATTCACCCCTCCACTTT. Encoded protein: CASSVGRVNSPLHF.

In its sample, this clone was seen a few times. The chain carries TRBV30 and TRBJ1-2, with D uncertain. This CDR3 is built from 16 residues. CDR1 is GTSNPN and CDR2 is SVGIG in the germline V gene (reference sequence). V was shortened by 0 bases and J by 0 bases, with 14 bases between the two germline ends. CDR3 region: CAWSVNWFGANYGYTF. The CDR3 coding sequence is TGTGCCTGGAGTGTAAATTGGTTCGGGGCTAACTATGGCTACACCTTC.

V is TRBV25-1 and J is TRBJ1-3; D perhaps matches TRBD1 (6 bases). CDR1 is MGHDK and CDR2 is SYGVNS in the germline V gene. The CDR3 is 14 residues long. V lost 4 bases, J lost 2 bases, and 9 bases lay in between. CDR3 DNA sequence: TGTGCCAGCAGTGTAAACAGGGCTGGAAACACCATATATTTT. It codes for CASSVNRAGNTIYF.

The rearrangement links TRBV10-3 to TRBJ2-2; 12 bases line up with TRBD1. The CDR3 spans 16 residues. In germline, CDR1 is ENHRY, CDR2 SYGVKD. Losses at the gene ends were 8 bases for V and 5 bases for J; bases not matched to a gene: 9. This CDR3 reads CAISGTGGAGTGELFF. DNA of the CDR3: TGTGCCATCTCCGGGACAGGGGGCGCAGGGACCGGGGAGCTGTTTTTT.

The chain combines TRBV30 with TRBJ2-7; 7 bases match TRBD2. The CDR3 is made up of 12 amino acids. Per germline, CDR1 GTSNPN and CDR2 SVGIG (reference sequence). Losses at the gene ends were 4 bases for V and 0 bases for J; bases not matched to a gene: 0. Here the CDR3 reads CAWTSGSYEQYF. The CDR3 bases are TGTGCCTGGACTAGCGGCTCCTACGAGCAGTACTTC.

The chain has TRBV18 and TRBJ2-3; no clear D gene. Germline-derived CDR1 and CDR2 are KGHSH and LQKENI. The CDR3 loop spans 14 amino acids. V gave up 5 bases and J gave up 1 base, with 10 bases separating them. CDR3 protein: CASSVGLGTDTQYF. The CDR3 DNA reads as TGTGCCAGCTCAGTGGGCCTCGGCACAGATACGCAGTATTTT.

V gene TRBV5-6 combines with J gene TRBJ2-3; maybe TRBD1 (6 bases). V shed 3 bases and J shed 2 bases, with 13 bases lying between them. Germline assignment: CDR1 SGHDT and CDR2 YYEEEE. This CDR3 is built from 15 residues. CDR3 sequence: CASSWGHPATDTQYF. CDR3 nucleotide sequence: TGTGCCAGCAGCTGGGGACATCCCGCCACAGATACGCAGTATTTT. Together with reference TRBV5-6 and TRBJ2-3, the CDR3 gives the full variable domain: DAGVTQSPTHLIKTRGQQVTLRCSPKSGHDTVSWYQQALGQGPQFIFQYYEEEERQRGNFPDRFSGHQFPNYSSELNVNALLLGDSALYLCASSWGHPATDTQYFGPGTRLTVL.

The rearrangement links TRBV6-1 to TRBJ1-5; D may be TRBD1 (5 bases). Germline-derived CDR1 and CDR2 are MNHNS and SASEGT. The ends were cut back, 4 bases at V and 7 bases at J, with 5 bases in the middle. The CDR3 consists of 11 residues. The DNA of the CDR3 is TGTGCCAGCAGTGGGGGCCAGCCCCAGCATTTT. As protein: CASSGGQPQHF.

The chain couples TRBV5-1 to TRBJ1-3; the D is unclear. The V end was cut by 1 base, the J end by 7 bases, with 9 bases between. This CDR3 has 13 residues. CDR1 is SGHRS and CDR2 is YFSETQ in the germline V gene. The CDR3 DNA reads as TGCGCCAGCAGCTTGTCCGCCGGGAACACCATATATTTT. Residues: CASSLSAGNTIYF.

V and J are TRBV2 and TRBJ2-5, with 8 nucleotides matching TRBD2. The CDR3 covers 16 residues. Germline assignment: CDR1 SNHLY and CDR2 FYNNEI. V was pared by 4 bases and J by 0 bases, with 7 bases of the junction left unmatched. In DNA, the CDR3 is TGTGCCAGCAGTGTGGGACTAGTCCTCAACCAAGAGACCCAGTACTTC. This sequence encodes CASSVGLVLNQETQYF.

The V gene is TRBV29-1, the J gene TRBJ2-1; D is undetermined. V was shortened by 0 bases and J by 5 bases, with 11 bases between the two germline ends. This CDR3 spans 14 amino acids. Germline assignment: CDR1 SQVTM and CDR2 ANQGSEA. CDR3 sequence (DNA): TGCAGCGTTGAAGATCCCCCGCGGCACAATGAGCAGTTCTTC. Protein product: CSVEDPPRHNEQFF.

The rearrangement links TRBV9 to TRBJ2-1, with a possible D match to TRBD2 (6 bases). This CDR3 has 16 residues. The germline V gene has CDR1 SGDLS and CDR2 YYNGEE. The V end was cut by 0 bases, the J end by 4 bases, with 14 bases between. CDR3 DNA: TGTGCCAGCAGCGTAGCTAGGGACTGGGGGTACAATGAGCAGTTCTTC. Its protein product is CASSVARDWGYNEQFF.

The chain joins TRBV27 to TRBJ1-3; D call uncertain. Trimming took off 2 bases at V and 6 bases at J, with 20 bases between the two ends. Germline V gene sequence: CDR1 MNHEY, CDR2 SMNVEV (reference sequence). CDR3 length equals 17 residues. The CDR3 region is CASSLGSGLHGENTIYF. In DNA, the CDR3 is TGTGCCAGCAGTTTAGGCTCCGGACTCCACGGGGAAAACACCATATATTTT.

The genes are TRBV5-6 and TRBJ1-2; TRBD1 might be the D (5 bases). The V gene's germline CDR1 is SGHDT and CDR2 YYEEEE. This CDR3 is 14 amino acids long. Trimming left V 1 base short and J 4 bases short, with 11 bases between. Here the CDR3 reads CASSLNLQVYGYTF. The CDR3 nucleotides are TGTGCCAGCAGCTTGAATTTACAGGTCTATGGCTACACCTTC.

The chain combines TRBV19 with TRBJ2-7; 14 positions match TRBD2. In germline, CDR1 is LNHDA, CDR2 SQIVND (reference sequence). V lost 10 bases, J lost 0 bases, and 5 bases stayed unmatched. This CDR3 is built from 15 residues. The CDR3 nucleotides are TGTGCCACCAGACTAGCGGGGGGGACCTCCTACGAGCAGTACTTC. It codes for CATRLAGGTSYEQYF.

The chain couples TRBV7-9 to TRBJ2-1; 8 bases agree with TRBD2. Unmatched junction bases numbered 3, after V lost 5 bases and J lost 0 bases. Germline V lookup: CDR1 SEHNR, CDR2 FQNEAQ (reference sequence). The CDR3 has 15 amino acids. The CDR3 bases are TGTGCCAGCAGCCGCGGGAGGAACTCCTACAATGAGCAGTTCTTC. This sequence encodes CASSRGRNSYNEQFF.

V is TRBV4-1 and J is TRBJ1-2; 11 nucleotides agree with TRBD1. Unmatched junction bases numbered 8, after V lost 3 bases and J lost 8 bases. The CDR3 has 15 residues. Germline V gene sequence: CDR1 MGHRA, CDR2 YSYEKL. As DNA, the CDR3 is TGCGCCAGCAGCCATGTAGGGGGACAGGGGGAAGGCTACACCTTC. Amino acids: CASSHVGGQGEGYTF.

The CDR3 region has the DNA TGTGCCAGCAGCGTAGGCGTGTACGGGAGGGGGAGCACAGATACGCAGTATTTT. Its translation is CASSVGVYGRGSTDTQYF. V and J are TRBV9 and TRBJ2-3; TRBD2 matches at 8 bases. Germline V gene data show CDR1 as SGDLS and CDR2 as YYNGEE. The V and J ends lost 0 bases and 0 bases, in that order; junction bases with no gene match: 9. This CDR3 has 18 amino acids. Combining the CDR3 with reference TRBV9 and TRBJ2-3 gives the whole variable domain DSGVTQTPKHLITATGQRVTLRCSPRSGDLSVYWYQQSLDQGLQFLIQYYNGEERAKGNILERFSAQQFPDLHSELNLSSLELGDSALYFCASSVGVYGRGSTDTQYFGPGTRLTVL.

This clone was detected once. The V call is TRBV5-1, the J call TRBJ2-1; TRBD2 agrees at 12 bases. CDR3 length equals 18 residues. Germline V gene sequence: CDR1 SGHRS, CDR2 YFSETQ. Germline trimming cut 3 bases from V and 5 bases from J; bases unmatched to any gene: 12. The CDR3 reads CASSWETSGSPLHNEQFF. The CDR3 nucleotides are TGCGCCAGCAGCTGGGAGACTAGCGGGAGCCCATTGCACAATGAGCAGTTCTTC.

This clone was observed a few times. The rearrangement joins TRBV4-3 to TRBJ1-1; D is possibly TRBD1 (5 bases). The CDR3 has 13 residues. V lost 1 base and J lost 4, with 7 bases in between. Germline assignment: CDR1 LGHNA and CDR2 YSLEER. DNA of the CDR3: TGCGCCAGCAGCCAAGCGCAGGGCACTGAAGCTTTCTTT. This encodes CASSQAQGTEAFF.

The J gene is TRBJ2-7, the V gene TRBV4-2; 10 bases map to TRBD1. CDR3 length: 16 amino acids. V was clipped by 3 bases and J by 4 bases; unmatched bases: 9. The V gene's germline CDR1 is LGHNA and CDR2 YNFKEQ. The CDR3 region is CASSQSSDRGRYEQYF. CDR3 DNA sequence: TGTGCCAGCAGCCAGTCGTCCGACAGGGGGCGGTACGAGCAGTACTTC.

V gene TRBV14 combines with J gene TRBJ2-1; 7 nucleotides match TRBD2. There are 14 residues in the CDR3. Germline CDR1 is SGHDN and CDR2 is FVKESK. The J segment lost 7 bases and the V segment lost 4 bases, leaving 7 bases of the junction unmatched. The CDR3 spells CASSPGLVWNEQFF. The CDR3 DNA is TGTGCCAGCAGCCCAGGACTAGTATGGAATGAGCAGTTCTTC.

The CDR3, as DNA: TGTGCCAGCAGTGTATCGAGCGGGACAGATACGCAGTATTTT. It specifies CASSVSSGTDTQYF. The J gene is TRBJ2-3, the V gene TRBV6-4; a possible D gene is TRBD2 (6 bases). Germline CDR1 MRHNA, CDR2 SNTAGT. V shed 4 bases and J shed 3 bases, with 11 bases lying between them. The CDR3 extends over 14 amino acids.

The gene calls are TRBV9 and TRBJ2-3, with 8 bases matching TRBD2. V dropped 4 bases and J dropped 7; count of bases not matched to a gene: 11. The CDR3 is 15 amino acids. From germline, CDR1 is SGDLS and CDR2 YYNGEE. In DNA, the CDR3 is TGTGCCAGCAGCTCTCCTTCCGGGACTAGAAATACGCAGTATTTT. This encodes CASSSPSGTRNTQYF.

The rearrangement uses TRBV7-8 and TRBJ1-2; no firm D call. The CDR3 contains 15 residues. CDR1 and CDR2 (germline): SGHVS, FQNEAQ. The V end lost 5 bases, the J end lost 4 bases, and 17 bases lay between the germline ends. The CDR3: CASSPHGSGSYGYTF. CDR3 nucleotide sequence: TGTGCCAGCAGCCCGCACGGGTCGGGGAGCTATGGCTACACCTTC.